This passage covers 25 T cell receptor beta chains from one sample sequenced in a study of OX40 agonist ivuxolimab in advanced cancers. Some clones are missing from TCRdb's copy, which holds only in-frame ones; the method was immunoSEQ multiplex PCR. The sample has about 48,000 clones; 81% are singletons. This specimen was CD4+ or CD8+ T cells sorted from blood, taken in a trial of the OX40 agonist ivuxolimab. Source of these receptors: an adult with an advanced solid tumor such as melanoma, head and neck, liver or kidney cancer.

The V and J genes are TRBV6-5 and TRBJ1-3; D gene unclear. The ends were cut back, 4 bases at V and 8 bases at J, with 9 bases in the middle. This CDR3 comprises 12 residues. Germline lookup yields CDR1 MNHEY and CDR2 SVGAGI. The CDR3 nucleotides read TGTGCCAGCAGTTTGGAAGGAGACACCATATATTTT. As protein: CASSLEGDTIYF.

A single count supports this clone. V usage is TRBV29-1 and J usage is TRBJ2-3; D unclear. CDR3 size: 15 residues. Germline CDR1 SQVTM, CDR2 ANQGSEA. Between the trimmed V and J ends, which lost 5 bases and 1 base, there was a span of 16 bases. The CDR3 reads CSVRPQLRGTDTQYF. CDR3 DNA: TGCAGCGTTCGGCCCCAGCTTCGTGGCACAGATACGCAGTATTTT.

CDR3 sequence: CASSPLGANYGYTF. The DNA of the CDR3 is TGTGCCAGCAGCCCTTTGGGGGCTAACTATGGCTACACCTTC. The chain has TRBV5-4 and TRBJ1-2; possibly TRBD1 for D (5 bases). Trimming cost V 4 bases and J 0 bases, with 10 bases left between them. Germline values: CDR1 SGHNT, CDR2 YYREEE (reference sequence). The CDR3 length is 14 residues. Supplemented by reference TRBV5-4 and TRBJ1-2, the full variable domain reads ETGVTQSPTHLIKTRGQQVTLRCSSQSGHNTVSWYQQALGQGPQFIFQYYREEENGRGNFPPRFSGLQFPNYSSELNVNALELDDSALYLCASSPLGANYGYTFGSGTRLTVV.

This chain's CDR3 is CASSESAGVYNEQFF. In DNA, the CDR3 is TGCGCCAGCAGTGAGTCAGCGGGGGTTTACAATGAGCAGTTCTTC. The V call is TRBV10-1, the J call TRBJ2-1; 8 nucleotides agree with TRBD2. The germline CDR1 and CDR2 sequences are WNHNN and SYGVQD (reference sequence). The J segment lost 4 bases and the V segment lost 0 bases, leaving 2 bases of the junction unmatched. The CDR3 has 15 amino acids.

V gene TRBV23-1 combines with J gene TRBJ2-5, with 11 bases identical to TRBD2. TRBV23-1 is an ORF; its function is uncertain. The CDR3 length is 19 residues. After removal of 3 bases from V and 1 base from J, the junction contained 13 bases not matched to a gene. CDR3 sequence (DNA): TGCGCCAGCAGTCACAGCGTAGCGGGAGGGGGAAAGGGCCAAGAGACCCAGTACTTC. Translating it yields CASSHSVAGGGKGQETQYF.

In nucleotides, the CDR3 is TGCGCCAGCAGAACGGCGTCCGGGCCAGGGGATACGCAGTATTTT. It codes for CASRTASGPGDTQYF. The J gene is TRBJ2-3, the V gene TRBV5-1; D is possibly TRBD1 (5 bases). This CDR3 has 15 residues. Deletions cut 5 bases from V and 6 bases from J, with 19 bases between. The germline gives CDR1 SGHRS, CDR2 YFSETQ. Drawing the rest from reference TRBV5-1 and TRBJ2-3, the complete variable domain is KAGVTQTPRYLIKTRGQQVTLSCSPISGHRSVSWYQQTPGQGLQFLFEYFSETQRNKGNFPGRFSGRQFSNSRSEMNVSTLELGDSALYLCASRTASGPGDTQYFGPGTRLTVL.

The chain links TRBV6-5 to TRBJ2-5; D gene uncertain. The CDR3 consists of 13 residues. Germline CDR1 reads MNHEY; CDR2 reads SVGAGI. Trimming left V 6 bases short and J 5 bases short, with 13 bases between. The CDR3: CASSWSHWETQYF. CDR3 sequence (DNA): TGTGCCAGCAGCTGGTCCCATTGGGAGACCCAGTACTTC.

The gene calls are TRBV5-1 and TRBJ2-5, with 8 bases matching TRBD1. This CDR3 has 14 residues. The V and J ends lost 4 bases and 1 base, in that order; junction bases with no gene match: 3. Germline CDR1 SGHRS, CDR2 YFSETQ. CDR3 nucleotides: TGCGCCAGCAGCCCGGGACAGGCCCAAGAGACCCAGTACTTC. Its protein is CASSPGQAQETQYF.

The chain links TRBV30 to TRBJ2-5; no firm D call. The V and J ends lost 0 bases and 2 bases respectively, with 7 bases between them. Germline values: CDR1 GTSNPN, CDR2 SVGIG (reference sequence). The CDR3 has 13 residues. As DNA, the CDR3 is TGTGCCTGGAGTGTACGGATACAAGAGACCCAGTACTTC. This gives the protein CAWSVRIQETQYF.

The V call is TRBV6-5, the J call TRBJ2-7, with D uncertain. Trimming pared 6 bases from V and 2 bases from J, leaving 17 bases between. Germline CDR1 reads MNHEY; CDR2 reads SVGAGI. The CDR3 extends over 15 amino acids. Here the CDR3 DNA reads TGTGCCAGCAGCCCGCGCTTTAGTGTCCCCTACGAGCAGTACTTC. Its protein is CASSPRFSVPYEQYF.

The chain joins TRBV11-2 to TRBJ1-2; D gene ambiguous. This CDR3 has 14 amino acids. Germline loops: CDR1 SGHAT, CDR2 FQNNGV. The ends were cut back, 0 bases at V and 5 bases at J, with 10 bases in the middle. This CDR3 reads CASSLDPAGYGYTF. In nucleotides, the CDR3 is TGTGCCAGCAGCTTAGATCCGGCAGGATATGGCTACACCTTC.

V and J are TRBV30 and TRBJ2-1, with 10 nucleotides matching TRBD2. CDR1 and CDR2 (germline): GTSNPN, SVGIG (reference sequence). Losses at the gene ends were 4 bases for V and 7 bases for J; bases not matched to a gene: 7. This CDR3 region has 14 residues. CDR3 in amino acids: CAWKASGSGNEQFF. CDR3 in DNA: TGTGCCTGGAAGGCTAGCGGGAGTGGGAATGAGCAGTTCTTC.

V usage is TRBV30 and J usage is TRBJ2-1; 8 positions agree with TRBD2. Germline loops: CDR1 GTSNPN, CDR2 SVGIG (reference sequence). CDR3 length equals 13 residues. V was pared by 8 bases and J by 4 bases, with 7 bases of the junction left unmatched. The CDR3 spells CAGREGLYNEQFF. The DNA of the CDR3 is TGTGCCGGACGGGAGGGCCTGTACAATGAGCAGTTCTTC.

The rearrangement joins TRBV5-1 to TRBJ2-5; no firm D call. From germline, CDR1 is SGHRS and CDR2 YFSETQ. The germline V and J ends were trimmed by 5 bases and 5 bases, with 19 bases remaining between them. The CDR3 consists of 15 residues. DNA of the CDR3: TGCGCCAGCAGTACCGGACGGATCTTAGGGGAGACCCAGTACTTC. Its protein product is CASSTGRILGETQYF.

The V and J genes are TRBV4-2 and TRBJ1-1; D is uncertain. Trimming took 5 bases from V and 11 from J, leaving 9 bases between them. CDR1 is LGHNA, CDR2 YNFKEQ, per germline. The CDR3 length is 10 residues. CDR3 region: CASSGLGAFF. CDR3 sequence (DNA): TGTGCCAGCAGCGGGTTGGGTGCTTTCTTT.

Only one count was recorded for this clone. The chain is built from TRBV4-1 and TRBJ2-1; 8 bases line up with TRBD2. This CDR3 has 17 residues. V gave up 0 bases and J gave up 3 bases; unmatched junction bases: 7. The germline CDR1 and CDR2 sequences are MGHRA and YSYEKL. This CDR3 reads CASSQEGSGVNYNEQFF. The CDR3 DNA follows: TGCGCCAGCAGCCAAGAGGGTAGCGGGGTTAACTACAATGAGCAGTTCTTC.

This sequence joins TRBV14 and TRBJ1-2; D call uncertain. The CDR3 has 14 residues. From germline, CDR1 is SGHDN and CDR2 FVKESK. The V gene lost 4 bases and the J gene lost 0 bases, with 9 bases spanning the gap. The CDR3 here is CASSREVTNYGYTF. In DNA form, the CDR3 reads TGTGCCAGCAGCCGGGAGGTGACTAACTATGGCTACACCTTC.

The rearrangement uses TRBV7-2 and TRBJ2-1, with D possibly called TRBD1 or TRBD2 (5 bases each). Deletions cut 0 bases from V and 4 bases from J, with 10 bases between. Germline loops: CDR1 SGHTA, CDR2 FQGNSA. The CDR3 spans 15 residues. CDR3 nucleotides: TGTGCCAGCAGCTTAGCCCGGGGCGAATACAATGAGCAGTTCTTC. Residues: CASSLARGEYNEQFF.

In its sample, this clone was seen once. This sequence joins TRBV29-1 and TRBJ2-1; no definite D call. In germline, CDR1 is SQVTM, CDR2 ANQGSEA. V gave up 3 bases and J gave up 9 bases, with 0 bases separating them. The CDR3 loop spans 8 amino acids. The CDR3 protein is CSVDEQFF. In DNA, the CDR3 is TGCAGCGTTGATGAGCAGTTCTTC.

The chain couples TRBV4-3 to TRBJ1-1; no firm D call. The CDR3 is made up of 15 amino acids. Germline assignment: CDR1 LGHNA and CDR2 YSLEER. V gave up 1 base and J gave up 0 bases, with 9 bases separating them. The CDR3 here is CASSQGRGMNTEAFF. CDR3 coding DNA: TGCGCCAGCAGCCAAGGTCGGGGTATGAACACTGAAGCTTTCTTT.

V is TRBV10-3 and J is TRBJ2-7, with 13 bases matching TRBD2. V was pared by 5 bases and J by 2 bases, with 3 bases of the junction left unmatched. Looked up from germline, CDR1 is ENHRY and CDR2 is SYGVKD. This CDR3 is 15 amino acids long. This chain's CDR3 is CAISRTSGGTYEQYF. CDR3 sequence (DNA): TGTGCCATCAGTCGGACTAGCGGGGGTACCTACGAGCAGTACTTC.

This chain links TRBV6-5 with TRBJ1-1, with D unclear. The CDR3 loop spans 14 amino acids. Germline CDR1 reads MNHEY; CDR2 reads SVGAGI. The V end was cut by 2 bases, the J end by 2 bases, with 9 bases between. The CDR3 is CASSYEVANTEAFF. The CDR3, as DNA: TGTGCCAGCAGTTACGAGGTAGCTAACACTGAAGCTTTCTTT.

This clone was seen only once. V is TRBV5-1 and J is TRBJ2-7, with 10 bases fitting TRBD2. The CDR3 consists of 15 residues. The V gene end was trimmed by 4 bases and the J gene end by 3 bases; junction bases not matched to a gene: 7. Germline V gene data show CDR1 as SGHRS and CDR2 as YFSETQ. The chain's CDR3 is CASSPAASGSYEQYF. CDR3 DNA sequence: TGCGCCAGCAGCCCGGCCGCTAGCGGGAGCTACGAGCAGTACTTC.

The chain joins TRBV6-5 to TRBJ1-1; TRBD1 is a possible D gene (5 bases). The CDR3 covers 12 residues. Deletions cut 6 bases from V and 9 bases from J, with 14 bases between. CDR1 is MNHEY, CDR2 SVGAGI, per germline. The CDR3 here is CASSEGHGKAFF. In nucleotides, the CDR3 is TGTGCCAGCAGCGAAGGACACGGTAAAGCTTTCTTT.

The CDR3, as DNA: TGTGCCAGCAGTTTTGACATTGGCTCCTACGAGCAGTACTTC. It codes for CASSFDIGSYEQYF. The chain carries TRBV6-6 and TRBJ2-7; D not resolved. The germline V gene encodes CDR1 MNHNY and CDR2 SVGAGI (reference sequence). The CDR3 loop spans 14 amino acids. Trimming took 4 bases from V and 0 from J, leaving 10 bases between them.